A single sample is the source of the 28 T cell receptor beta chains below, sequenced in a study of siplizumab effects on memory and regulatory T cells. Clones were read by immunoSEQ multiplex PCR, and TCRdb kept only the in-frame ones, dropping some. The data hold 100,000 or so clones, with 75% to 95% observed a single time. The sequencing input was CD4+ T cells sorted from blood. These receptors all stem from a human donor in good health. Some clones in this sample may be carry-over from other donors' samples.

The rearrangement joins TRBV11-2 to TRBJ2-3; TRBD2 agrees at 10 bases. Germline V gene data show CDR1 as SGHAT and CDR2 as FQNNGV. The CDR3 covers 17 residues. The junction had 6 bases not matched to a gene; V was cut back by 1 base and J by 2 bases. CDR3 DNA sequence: TGTGCCAGCAGCTTAGGGATTAGCGGGAGGACCACAGATACGCAGTATTTT. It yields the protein CASSLGISGRTTDTQYF. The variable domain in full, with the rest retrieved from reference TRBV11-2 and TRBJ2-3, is EAGVAQSPRYKIIEKRQSVAFWCNPISGHATLYWYQQILGQGPKLLIQFQNNGVVDDSQLPKDRFSAERLKGVDSTLKIQPAKLEDSAVYLCASSLGISGRTTDTQYFGPGTRLTVL.

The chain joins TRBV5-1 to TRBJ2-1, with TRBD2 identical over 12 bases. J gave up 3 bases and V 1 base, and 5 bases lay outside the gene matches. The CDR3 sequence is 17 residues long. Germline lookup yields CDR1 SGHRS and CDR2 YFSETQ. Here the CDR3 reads CASSLFLAGGVYNEQFF. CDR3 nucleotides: TGCGCCAGCAGCTTGTTCCTAGCGGGAGGGGTCTACAATGAGCAGTTCTTC. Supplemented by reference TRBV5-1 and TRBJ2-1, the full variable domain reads KAGVTQTPRYLIKTRGQQVTLSCSPISGHRSVSWYQQTPGQGLQFLFEYFSETQRNKGNFPGRFSGRQFSNSRSEMNVSTLELGDSALYLCASSLFLAGGVYNEQFFGPGTRLTVL.

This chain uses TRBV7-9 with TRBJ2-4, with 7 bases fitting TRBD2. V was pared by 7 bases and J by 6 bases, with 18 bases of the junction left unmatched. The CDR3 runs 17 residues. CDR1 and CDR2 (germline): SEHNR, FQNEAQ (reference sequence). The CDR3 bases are TGTGCCAGCAACCTCGGGCCTAGCGGACCTAGTGTAAACATTCAGTACTTC. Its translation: CASNLGPSGPSVNIQYF. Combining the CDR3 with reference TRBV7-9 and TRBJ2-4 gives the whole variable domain DTGVSQNPRHKITKRGQNVTFRCDPISEHNRLYWYRQTLGQGPEFLTYFQNEAQLEKSRLLSDRFSAERPKGSFSTLEIQRTEQGDSAMYLCASNLGPSGPSVNIQYFGAGTRLSVL.

The CDR3, as DNA: TGTGCCAGCAGCCCCCCCGCAGGGAAGCAGTTCTTC. As protein: CASSPPAGKQFF. The chain employs TRBV11-3 and TRBJ2-1, with a tentative D call TRBD1 (5 bases). Germline V CDR1 and CDR2: SGHNT, YENEEA. The CDR3 is 12 residues long. Trimming cost V 5 bases and J 11 bases, with 13 bases left between them.

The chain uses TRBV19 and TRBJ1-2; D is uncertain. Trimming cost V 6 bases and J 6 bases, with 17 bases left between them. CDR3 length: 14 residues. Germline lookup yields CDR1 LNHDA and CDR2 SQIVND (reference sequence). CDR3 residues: CASRNNKAKDGYTF. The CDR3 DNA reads TGTGCCAGTAGGAATAACAAGGCGAAGGATGGCTACACCTTC.

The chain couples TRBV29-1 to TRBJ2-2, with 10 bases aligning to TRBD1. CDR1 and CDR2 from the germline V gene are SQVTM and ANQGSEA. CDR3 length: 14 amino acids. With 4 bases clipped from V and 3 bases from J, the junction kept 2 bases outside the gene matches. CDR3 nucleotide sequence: TGCAGCGTTGGACAGGGGGCGGACACCGGGGAGCTGTTTTTT. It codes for CSVGQGADTGELFF.

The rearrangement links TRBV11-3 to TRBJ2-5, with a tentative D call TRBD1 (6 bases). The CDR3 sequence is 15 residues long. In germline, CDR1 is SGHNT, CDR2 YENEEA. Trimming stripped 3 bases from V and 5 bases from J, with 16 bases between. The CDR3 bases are TGTGCCAGCAGCTTGGTATCAGGGGTATCGGAGACCCAGTACTTC. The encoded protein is CASSLVSGVSETQYF. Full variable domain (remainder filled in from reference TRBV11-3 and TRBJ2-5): EAGVVQSPRYKIIEKKQPVAFWCNPISGHNTLYWYLQNLGQGPELLIRYENEEAVDDSQLPKDRFSAERLKGVDSTLKIQPAELGDSAVYLCASSLVSGVSETQYFGPGTRLLVL.

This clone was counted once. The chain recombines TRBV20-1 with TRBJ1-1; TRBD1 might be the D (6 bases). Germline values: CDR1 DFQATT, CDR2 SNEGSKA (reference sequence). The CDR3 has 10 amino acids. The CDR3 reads CTLGQWAAFF. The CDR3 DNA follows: TGCACCCTAGGACAGTGGGCGGCTTTCTTT.

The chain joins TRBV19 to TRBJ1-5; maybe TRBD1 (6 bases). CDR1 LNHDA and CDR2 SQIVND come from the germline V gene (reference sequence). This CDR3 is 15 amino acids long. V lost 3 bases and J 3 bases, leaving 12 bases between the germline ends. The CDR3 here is CASSMRGQSNQPQHF. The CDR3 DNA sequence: TGTGCCAGTAGTATGAGAGGACAGTCCAATCAGCCCCAGCATTTT. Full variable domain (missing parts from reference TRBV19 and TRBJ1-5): DGGITQSPKYLFRKEGQNVTLSCEQNLNHDAMYWYRQDPGQGLRLIYYSQIVNDFQKGDIAEGYSVSREKKESFPLTVTSAQKNPTAFYLCASSMRGQSNQPQHFGDGTRLSIL.

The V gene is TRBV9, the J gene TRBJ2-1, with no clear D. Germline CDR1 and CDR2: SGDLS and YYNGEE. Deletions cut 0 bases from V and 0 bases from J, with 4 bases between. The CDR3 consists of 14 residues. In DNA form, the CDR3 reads TGTGCCAGCAGCGTAGCGGGCTCCTACAATGAGCAGTTCTTC. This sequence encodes CASSVAGSYNEQFF. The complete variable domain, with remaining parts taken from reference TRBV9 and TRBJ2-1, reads DSGVTQTPKHLITATGQRVTLRCSPRSGDLSVYWYQQSLDQGLQFLIQYYNGEERAKGNILERFSAQQFPDLHSELNLSSLELGDSALYFCASSVAGSYNEQFFGPGTRLTVL.

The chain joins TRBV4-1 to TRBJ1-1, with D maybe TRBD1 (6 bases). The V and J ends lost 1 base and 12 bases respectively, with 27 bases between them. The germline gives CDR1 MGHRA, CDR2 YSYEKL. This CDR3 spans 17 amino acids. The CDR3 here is CASSQVGTLGGGEKTFF. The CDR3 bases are TGCGCCAGCAGCCAAGTCGGAACTCTTGGCGGGGGCGAGAAAACTTTCTTT.

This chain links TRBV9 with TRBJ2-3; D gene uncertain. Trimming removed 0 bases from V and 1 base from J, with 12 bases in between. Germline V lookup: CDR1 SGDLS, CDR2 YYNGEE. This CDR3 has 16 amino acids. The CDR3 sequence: CASSVGSSVGTDTQYF. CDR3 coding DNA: TGTGCCAGCAGCGTAGGTTCAAGCGTGGGCACAGATACGCAGTATTTT.

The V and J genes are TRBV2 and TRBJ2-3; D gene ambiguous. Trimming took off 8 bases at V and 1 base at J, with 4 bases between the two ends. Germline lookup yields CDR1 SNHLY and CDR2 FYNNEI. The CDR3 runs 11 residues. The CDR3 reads CASYGTDTQYF. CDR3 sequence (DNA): TGTGCCAGCTACGGCACAGATACGCAGTATTTT.

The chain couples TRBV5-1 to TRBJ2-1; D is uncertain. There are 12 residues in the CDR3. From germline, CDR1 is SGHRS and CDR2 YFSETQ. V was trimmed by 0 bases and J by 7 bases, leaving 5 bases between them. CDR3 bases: TGCGCCAGCAGCTTGGGACCTAATGAGCAGTTCTTC. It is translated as CASSLGPNEQFF.

DNA for the CDR3: TGTGCCAGCAGTTCACCCGGGCCTGTTCGGGGCGAGCAGTTCTTC. Encoded protein: CASSSPGPVRGEQFF. The chain is built from TRBV28 and TRBJ2-1, with D perhaps given as TRBD1 or TRBD2 (5 bases each). This CDR3 is 15 amino acids long. V was pared by 4 bases and J by 10 bases, with 20 bases between. The germline gives CDR1 MDHEN, CDR2 SYDVKM.

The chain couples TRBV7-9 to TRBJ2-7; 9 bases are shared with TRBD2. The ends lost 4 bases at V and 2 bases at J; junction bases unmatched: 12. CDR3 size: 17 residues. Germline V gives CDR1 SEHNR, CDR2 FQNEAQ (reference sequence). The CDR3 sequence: CASSWVMTASGAYEQYF. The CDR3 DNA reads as TGTGCCAGCAGCTGGGTGATGACGGCTAGCGGGGCCTACGAGCAGTACTTC.

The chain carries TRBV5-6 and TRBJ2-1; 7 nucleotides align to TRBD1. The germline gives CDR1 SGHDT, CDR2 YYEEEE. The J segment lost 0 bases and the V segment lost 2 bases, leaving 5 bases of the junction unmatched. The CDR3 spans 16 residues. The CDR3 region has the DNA TGTGCCAGCAGCTTCTTACAGGGGAGCTCCTACAATGAGCAGTTCTTC. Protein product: CASSFLQGSSYNEQFF.

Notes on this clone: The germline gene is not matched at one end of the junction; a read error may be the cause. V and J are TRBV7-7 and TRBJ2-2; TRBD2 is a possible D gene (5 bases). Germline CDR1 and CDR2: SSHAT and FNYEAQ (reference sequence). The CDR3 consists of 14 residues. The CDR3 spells CASSGDMNTGELFF. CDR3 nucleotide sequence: TGTGCTAGCAGCGGCGACATGAACACCGGGGAGCTGTTTTTT.

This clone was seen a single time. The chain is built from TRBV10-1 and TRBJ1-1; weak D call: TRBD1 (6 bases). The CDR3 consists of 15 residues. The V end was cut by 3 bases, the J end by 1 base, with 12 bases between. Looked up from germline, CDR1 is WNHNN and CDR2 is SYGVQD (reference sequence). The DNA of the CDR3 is TGCGCCAGCAGTGAAGGTACGGGGGCGAACACTGAAGCTTTCTTT. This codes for CASSEGTGANTEAFF.

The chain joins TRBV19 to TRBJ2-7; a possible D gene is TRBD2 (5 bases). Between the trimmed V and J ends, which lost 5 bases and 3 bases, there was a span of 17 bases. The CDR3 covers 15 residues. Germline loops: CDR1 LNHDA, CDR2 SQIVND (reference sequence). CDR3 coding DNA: TGTGCCAGTAGTTCCATGGACTTTTTCAGCTACGAGCAGTACTTC. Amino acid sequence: CASSSMDFFSYEQYF. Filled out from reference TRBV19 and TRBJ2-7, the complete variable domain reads DGGITQSPKYLFRKEGQNVTLSCEQNLNHDAMYWYRQDPGQGLRLIYYSQIVNDFQKGDIAEGYSVSREKKESFPLTVTSAQKNPTAFYLCASSSMDFFSYEQYFGPGTRLTVT.

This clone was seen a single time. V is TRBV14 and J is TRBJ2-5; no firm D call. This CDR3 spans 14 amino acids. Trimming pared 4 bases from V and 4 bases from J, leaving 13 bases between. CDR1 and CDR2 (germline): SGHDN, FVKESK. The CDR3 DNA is TGTGCCAGCAGCCCGTTTAATTCGGGAGAGACCCAGTACTTC. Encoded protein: CASSPFNSGETQYF.

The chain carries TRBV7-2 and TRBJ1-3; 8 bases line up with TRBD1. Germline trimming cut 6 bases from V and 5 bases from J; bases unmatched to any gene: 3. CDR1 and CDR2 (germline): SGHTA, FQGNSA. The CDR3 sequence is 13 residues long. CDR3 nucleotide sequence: TGTGCCAGCAGACCAGGGGGCAGAAACACCATATATTTT. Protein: CASRPGGRNTIYF.

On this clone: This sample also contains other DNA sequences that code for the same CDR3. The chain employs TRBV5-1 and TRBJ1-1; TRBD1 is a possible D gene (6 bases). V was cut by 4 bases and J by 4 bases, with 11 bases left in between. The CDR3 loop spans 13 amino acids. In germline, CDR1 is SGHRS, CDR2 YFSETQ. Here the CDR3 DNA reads TGCGCCAGCAGCCCATTAGGGGGCACTGAAGCTTTCTTT. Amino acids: CASSPLGGTEAFF.

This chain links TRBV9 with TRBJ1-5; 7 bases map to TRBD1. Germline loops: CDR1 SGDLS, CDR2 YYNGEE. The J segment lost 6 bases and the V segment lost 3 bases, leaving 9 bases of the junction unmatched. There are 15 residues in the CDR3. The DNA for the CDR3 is TGTGCCAGCAGCGCGACGCAGGGGGAGACTCAGCCCCAGCATTTT. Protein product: CASSATQGETQPQHF.

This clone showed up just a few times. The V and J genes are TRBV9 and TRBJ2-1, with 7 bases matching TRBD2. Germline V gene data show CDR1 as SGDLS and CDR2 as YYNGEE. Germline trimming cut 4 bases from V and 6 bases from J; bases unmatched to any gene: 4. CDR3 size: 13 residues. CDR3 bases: TGTGCCAGCAGCCCGAGCGGGGTCAATGAGCAGTTCTTC. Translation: CASSPSGVNEQFF.

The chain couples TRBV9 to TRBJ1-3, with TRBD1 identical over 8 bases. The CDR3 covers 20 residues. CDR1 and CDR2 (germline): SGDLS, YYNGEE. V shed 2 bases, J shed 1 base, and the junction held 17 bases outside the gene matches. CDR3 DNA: TGTGCCAGCAGCGTGTCGGAAGCAGGGGGCTTCTCAAGGTCTGGAAACACCATATATTTT. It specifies CASSVSEAGGFSRSGNTIYF.

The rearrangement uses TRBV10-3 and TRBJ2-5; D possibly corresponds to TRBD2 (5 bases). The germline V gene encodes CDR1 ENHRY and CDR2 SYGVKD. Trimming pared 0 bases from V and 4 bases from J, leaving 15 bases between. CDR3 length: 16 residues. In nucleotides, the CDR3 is TGTGCCATCAGTGAGTCAAGTGGACTGGGCCCAGAGACCCAGTACTTC. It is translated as CAISESSGLGPETQYF.

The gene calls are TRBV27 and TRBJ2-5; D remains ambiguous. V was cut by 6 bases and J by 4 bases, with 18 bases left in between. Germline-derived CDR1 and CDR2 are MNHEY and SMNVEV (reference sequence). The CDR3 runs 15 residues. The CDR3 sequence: CASSDSGTARETQYF. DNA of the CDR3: TGTGCCAGCAGCGACTCGGGTACAGCCAGAGAGACCCAGTACTTC.